This T cell receptor (beta chain) was sequenced for a study of identical twins. The V segment lost 7 bases and the J segment 3 bases; nucleotides outside the gene matches: 11. Germline V gives CDR1 SGHNT, CDR2 YYREEE (reference sequence). The CDR3 runs to 17 residues. TCRdb reprocessed the 5' RACE reads with MiXCR, giving one entry per CDR3 protein. The sample has about 720,000 distinct CDR3 sequences; approximately 9% are singletons. This same sample was also taken into another study, of yellow fever vaccine responses in identical twins.

Sequenced: PBMCs. The gene calls are TRBV5-4 and TRBJ2-5; TRBD2 matches at 14 bases. The TCR was taken from a woman younger than 30 in good health. CDR3 nucleotides: TGTGCCAGCGGAAAGGGACTAGCGGGAGAAGGGGAAGAGACCCAGTACTTC. Protein: CASGKGLAGEGEETQYF.